This T cell receptor (beta chain) was sequenced during a study of T cell responses to AZD1222 COVID-19 vaccine. Study-wide results and limits: White British people made up most donors, females outnumbered males, and clonal diversity was possibly underestimated. Along spike, vaccine-associated CD4 TCRs were found throughout, with dominance at 160-218 and 743-854.

The repertoire was sequenced with immunoSEQ multiplex PCR; TCRdb's copy has only in-frame clones and lacks some. The sample includes more than 95,000 clones, 90% to 95% of them seen just once. The V gene's germline CDR1 is MNHEY and CDR2 SVGAGI. V lost 5 bases to trimming and J lost 0 bases; unmatched junction nucleotides: 2. The CDR3 runs to 14 residues. In its sample, this clone was seen a few times. Its antigen is unidentified. The source material was peripheral blood, sampled on day 0 of AZD1222 vaccination. This receptor was taken from an adult in good health. The chain combines TRBV6-5 with TRBJ1-2, with 8 bases identical to TRBD1. DNA for the CDR3: TGTGCCAGCAGTCGGACAGGGACTAACTATGGCTACACCTTC. Residues: CASSRTGTNYGYTF.